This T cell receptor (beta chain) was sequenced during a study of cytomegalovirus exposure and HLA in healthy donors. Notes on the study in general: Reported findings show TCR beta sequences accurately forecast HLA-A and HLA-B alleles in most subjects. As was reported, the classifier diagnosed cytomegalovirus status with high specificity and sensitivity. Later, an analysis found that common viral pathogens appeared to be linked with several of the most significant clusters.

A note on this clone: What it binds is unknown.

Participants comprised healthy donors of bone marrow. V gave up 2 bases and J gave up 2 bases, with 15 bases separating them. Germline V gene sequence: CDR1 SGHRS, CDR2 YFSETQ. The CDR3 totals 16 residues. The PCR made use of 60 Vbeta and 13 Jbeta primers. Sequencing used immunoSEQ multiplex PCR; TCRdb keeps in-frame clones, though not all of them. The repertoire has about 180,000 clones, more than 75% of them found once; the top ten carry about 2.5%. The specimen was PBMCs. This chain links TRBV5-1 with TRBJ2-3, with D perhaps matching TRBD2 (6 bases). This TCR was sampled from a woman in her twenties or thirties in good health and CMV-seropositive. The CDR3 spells CASSFGWGEATDTQYF. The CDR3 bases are TGCGCCAGCAGCTTCGGGTGGGGGGAGGCCACAGATACGCAGTATTTT.